The clone carrying this TCR beta chain occurred many times. Its antigen is undetermined. Via MiXCR, TCRdb re-called the RACE reads, giving one row per CDR3 protein. Of 74,000 or so distinct CDR3 sequences in the sample, 12% were seen once. Time point of the sample: patch test 1, 2 weeks after DPC sensitization. Regarding treatment: therapeutic diphenylcyclopropenone sensitization with weekly scalp DPC. The CDR3 has 15 residues. CDR1 is MNHEY and CDR2 is SMNVEV in the germline V gene (reference sequence). Trimming shortened V by 0 bases and J by 2 bases, and 11 bases separated the two germline ends. This entry belongs to a study of human T cells and chemical hapten exposure. Overall study findings and caveats: TCRs above 1 in 1000 frequency stayed constant with DPC sensitization. Versus controls, expanded TCRs had significantly more large CDR3 similarity clusters.

This receptor was taken from a woman aged 60-75 years with alopecia areata. Some clones in this sample may be carry-over from other donors' samples. The sequencing used whole blood, collected in connection with sensitization to the hapten diphenylcyclopropenone (DPC). V and J are TRBV27 and TRBJ2-7; D uncertain. CDR3 sequence (DNA): TGTGCCAGCAGTTTATCGGTGGTCAGAACCTACGAGCAGTACTTC. Protein sequence: CASSLSVVRTYEQYF.